One sample yielded the 4 T cell receptor beta chains listed below, sequenced in a study of identical twins. TCRdb itself ran the 5' RACE reads through MiXCR, one entry per CDR3 protein. The sample has more than 1.5 million distinct CDR3 sequences, around 29% seen once; the top ten hold less than 0.35%. The specimen sequenced was cord blood. The receptors come from a newborn girl in good health.

The chain joins TRBV4-2 to TRBJ1-5; 10 nucleotides align to TRBD1. V dropped 1 base and J dropped 5; count of bases not matched to a gene: 5. This CDR3 region has 16 residues. Germline V CDR1 and CDR2: LGHNA, YNFKEQ. The CDR3 DNA sequence: TGTGCCAGCAGCCAAGGCGGGACAGGGGACCATCAGCCCCAGCATTTT. Translation gives CASSQGGTGDHQPQHF.

This clonotype appeared a few times. CDR3 protein: CASSYRDYYEQYF. For the CDR3, the DNA is TGTGCCAGCAGCTACCGGGATTACTACGAGCAGTACTTC. The J gene is TRBJ2-7, the V gene TRBV7-8; the D gene is possibly TRBD2 (5 bases). CDR1 is SGHVS and CDR2 is FQNEAQ in the germline V gene. The CDR3 consists of 13 residues. The ends were cut back, 4 bases at V and 3 bases at J, with 10 bases in the middle.

This clonotype came up many times. The chain combines TRBV2 with TRBJ2-7, with 12 bases that match TRBD2. Germline V CDR1 and CDR2: SNHLY, FYNNEI. CDR3 length equals 13 residues. J was trimmed by 6 bases and V by 8 bases; bases with no gene match: 5. The CDR3 DNA reads TGTGCCAGCGGGTGGACTAGCGGGGCCGAGCAGTACTTC. As protein: CASGWTSGAEQYF.

J is TRBJ2-3 and V is TRBV29-1, with D tentatively TRBD2 (5 bases). Trimming pared 6 bases from V and 0 bases from J, leaving 16 bases between. The germline V gene encodes CDR1 SQVTM and CDR2 ANQGSEA. The CDR3 has 15 residues. The CDR3 nucleotides read TGCAGCGTGCGACCGAGCGGATCTAGCACAGATACGCAGTATTTT. Amino acid sequence: CSVRPSGSSTDTQYF.